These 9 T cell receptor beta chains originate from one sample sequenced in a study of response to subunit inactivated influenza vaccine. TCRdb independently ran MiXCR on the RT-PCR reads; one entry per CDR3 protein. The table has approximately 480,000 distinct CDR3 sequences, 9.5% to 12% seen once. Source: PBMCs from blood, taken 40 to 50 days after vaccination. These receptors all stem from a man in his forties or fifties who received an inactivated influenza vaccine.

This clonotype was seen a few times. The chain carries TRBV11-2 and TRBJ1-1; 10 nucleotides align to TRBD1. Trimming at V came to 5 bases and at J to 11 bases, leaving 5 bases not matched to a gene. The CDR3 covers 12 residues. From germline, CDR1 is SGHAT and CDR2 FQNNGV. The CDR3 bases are TGTGCCAGCAGCCAGGACAGGGGGAAGGCTTTCTTT. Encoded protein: CASSQDRGKAFF.

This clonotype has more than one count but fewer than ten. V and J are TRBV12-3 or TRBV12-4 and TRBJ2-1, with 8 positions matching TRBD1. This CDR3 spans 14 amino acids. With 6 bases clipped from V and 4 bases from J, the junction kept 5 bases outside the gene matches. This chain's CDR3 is CASRGQVYYNEQFF. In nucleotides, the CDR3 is TGTGCCAGCAGGGGACAGGTTTATTACAATGAGCAGTTCTTC.

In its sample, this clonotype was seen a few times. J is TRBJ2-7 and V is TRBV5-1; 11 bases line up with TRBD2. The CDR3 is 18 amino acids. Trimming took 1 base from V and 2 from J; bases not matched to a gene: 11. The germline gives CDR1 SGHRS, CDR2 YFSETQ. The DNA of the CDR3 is TGCGCCAGCAGCTTGAGTTCTAGCGGGGGGCGTTATACCTACGAGCAGTACTTC. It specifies CASSLSSSGGRYTYEQYF.

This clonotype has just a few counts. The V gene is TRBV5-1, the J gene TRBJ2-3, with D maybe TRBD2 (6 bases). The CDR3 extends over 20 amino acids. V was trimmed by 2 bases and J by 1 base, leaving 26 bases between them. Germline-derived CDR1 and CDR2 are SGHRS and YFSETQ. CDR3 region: CASSFRGSDLRGRGTDTQYF. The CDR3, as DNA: TGCGCCAGCAGCTTCAGAGGATCGGATTTGCGGGGCCGGGGCACAGATACGCAGTATTTT.

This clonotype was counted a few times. DNA of the CDR3: TGTGCCAGCAGTCGTACAGGGGTGGGTGATGAGCAGTTCTTC. It codes for CASSRTGVGDEQFF. This sequence joins TRBV28 and TRBJ2-1, with 7 bases matching TRBD1. This CDR3 is 14 amino acids long. Germline CDR1 is MDHEN and CDR2 is SYDVKM. V lost 5 bases and J lost 8; bases outside the gene matches: 9.

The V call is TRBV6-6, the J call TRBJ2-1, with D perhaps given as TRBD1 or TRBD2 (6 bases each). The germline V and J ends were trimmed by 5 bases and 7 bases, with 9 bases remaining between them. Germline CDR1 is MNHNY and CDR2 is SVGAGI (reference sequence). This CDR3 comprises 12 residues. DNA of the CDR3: TGTGCCAGCAGTACAGGGAGGAATGAGCAGTTCTTC. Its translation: CASSTGRNEQFF.

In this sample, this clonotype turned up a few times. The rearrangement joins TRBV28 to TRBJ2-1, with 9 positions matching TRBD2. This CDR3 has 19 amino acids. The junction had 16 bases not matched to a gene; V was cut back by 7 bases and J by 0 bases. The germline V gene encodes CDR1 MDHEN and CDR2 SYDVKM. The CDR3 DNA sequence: TGTGCCAGCAACCCGAGGGGAGGGATGGGACTAGCCTCCTACAATGAGCAGTTCTTC. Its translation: CASNPRGGMGLASYNEQFF. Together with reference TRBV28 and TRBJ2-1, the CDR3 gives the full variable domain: DVKVTQSSRYLVKRTGEKVFLECVQDMDHENMFWYRQDPGLGLRLIYFSYDVKMKEKGDIPEGYSVSREKKERFSLILESASTNQTSMYLCASNPRGGMGLASYNEQFFGPGTRLTVL.

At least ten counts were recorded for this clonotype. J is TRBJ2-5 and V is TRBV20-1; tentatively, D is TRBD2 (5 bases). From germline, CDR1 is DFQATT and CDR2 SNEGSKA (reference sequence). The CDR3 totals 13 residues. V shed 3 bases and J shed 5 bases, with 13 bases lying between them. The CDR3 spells CSASGASLETQYF. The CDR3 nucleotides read TGCAGTGCTAGTGGTGCTAGCCTTGAGACCCAGTACTTC.

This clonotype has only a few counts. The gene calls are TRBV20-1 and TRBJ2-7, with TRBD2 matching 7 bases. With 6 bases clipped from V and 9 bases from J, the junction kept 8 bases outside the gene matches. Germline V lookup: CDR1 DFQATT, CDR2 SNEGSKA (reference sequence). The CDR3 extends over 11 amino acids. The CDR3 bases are TGCAGTGCGAGGGACTACCCAGGGCAGTACTTC. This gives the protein CSARDYPGQYF.